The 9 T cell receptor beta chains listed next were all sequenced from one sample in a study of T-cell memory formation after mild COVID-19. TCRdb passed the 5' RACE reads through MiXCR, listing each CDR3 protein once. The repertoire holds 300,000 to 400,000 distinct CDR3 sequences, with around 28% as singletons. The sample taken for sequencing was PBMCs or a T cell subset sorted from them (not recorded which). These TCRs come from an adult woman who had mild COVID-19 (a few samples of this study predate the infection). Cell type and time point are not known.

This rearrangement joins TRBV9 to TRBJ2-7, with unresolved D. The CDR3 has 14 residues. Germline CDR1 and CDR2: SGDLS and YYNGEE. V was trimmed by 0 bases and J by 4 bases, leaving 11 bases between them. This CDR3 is CASSVGSPPYEQYF. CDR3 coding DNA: TGTGCCAGCAGCGTAGGTAGTCCTCCATACGAGCAGTACTTC. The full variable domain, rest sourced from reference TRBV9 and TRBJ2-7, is DSGVTQTPKHLITATGQRVTLRCSPRSGDLSVYWYQQSLDQGLQFLIQYYNGEERAKGNILERFSAQQFPDLHSELNLSSLELGDSALYFCASSVGSPPYEQYFGPGTRLTVT.

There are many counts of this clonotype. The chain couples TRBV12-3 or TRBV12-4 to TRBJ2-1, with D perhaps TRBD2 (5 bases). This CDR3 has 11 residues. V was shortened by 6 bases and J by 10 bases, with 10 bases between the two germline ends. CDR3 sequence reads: CASSLGGEQFF. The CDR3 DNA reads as TGTGCCAGCAGCCTCGGAGGAGAGCAGTTCTTC.

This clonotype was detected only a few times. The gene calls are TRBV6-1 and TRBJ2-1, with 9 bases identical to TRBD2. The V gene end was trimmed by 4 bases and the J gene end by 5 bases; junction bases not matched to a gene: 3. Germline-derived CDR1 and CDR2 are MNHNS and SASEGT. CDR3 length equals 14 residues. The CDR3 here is CASSVRGRDNEQFF. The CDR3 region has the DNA TGTGCCAGCAGTGTCCGCGGGAGGGACAATGAGCAGTTCTTC.

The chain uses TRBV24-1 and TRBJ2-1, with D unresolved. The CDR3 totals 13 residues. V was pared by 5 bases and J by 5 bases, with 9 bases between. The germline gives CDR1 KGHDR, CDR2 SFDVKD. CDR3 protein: CATSVAEHNEQFF. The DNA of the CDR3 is TGTGCCACCAGTGTGGCGGAACACAATGAGCAGTTCTTC.

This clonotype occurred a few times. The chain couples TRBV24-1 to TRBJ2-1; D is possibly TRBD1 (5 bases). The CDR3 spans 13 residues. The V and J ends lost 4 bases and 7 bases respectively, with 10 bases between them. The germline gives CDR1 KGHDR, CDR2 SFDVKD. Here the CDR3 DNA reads TGTGCCACCAGTGAATCAGGGATTAATGAGCAGTTCTTC. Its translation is CATSESGINEQFF.

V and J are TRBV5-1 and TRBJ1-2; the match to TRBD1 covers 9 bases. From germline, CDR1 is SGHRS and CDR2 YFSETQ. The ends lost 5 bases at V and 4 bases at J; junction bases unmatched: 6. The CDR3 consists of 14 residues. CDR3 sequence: CASSPGQGRYGYTF. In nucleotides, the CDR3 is TGCGCCAGCAGTCCGGGACAGGGACGCTATGGCTACACCTTC.

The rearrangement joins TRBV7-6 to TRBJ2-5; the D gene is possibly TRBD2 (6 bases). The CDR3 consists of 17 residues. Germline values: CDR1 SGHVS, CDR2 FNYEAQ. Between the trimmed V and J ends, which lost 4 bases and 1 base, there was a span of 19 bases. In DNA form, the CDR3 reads TGTGCCAGCAGCTCGCAACAGACTAGTTTTAGCCAAGAGACCCAGTACTTC. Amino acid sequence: CASSSQQTSFSQETQYF.

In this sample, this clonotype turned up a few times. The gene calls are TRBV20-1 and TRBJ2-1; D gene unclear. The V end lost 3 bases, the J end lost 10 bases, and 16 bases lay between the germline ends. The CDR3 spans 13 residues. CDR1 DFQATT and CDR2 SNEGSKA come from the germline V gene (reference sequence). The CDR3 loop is CSASAPRSWEQFF. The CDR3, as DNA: TGCAGTGCTAGCGCCCCTAGGAGCTGGGAGCAGTTCTTC.

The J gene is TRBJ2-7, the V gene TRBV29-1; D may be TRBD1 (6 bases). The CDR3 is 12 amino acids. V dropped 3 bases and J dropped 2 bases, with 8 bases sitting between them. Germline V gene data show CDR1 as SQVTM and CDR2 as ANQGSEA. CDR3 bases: TGCAGCGTTGAGGACAGCGCCTACGAGCAGTACTTC. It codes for CSVEDSAYEQYF.